Sequencing of this T cell receptor (beta chain) was carried out in a study of T-cell memory formation after mild COVID-19. This clonotype was seen at least ten times. The 5'RACE method, run with constant-segment primers, produced TCR alpha and TCR beta cDNA libraries (carrying sample barcodes and UMIs). TCRdb used MiXCR to reprocess the 5' RACE reads, holding one entry per CDR3 protein. The sample includes tens of thousands of distinct CDR3 sequences, roughly 15% of them seen just once. The CDR3 consists of 14 residues. With V trimmed by 3 bases and J by 9 bases, 7 bases remained unmatched. The germline CDR1 and CDR2 sequences are SGHDT and YYEEEE.

The chain is built from TRBV5-6 and TRBJ2-5; TRBD1 matches at 11 bases. This TCR came from an adult who had mild COVID-19 (a few samples of this study predate the infection). Cell type and time point are not known. The sample taken for sequencing was PBMCs or a T cell subset sorted from them (not recorded which). The CDR3 coding sequence is TGTGCCAGCAGCTGGTGGGACAGGGGGTCTTCCCAGTACTTC. Protein product: CASSWWDRGSSQYF.